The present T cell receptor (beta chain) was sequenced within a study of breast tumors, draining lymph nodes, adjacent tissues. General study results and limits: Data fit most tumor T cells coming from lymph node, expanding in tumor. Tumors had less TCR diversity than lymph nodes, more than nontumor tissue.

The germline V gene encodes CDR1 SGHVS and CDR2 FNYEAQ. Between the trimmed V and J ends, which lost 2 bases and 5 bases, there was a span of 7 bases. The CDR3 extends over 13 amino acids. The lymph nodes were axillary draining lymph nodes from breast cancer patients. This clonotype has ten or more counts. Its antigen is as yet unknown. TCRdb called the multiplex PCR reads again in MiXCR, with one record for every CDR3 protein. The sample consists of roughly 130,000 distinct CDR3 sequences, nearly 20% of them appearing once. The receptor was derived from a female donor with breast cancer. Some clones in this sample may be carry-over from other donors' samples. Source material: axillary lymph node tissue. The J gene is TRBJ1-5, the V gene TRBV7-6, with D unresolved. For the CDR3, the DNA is TGTGCCAGCAGCTTATTTTGGGATCAGCCCCAGCATTTT. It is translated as CASSLFWDQPQHF.